The 30 T cell receptor beta chains given below trace back to one sample, sequenced in a study of high-grade serous ovarian cancer treatment subgroups. Clones were read by immunoSEQ multiplex PCR, and TCRdb kept only the in-frame ones, dropping some. The sample shows just under 4,000 clones, around three quarters of them seen only once. Tumor samples were obtained before definitive surgery or chemotherapy. Source material: tumor tissue. All receptors come from a human donor with high-grade serous ovarian cancer.

In its sample, this clone was seen once. V is TRBV12-2 and J is TRBJ1-2. TRBV12-2 is classified as a pseudogene. This CDR3 spans 11 amino acids. The CDR3: CASRSPYGYTF. The DNA for the CDR3 is TGTGCAAGTCGCTCCCCCTATGGCTACACCTTC.

The gene calls are TRBV6-6 and TRBJ2-7; 7 bases fit TRBD1. The germline V gene has CDR1 MNHNY and CDR2 SVGAGI (reference sequence). With 6 bases clipped from V and 4 bases from J, the junction kept 9 bases outside the gene matches. This CDR3 is 14 amino acids long. The chain's CDR3 is CASSFKGGPYEQYF. The CDR3 DNA reads TGTGCCAGCAGCTTCAAAGGGGGCCCGTACGAGCAGTACTTC.

The rearrangement joins TRBV11-1 to TRBJ2-7, with D tentatively TRBD2 (6 bases). Germline V gene data show CDR1 as SGHAT and CDR2 as FQDESV (reference sequence). The CDR3 extends over 15 amino acids. The germline V and J ends were trimmed by 1 base and 2 bases, with 12 bases remaining between them. The CDR3 is CASSLGPSGAYEQYF. CDR3 in DNA: TGTGCCAGCAGCTTAGGCCCTTCGGGGGCCTACGAGCAGTACTTC.

V gene TRBV7-9 combines with J gene TRBJ1-5; no reliable D call. CDR3 length: 16 amino acids. The germline CDR1 and CDR2 sequences are SEHNR and FQNEAQ (reference sequence). Deletions cut 5 bases from V and 0 bases from J, with 14 bases between. The CDR3 sequence: CASSPGGSGSNQPQHF. DNA for the CDR3: TGTGCCAGCAGCCCGGGCGGGTCGGGTAGCAATCAGCCCCAGCATTTT.

V and J are TRBV7-2 and TRBJ1-5; 8 bases are a match to TRBD1. Germline V gives CDR1 SGHTA, CDR2 FQGNSA. This CDR3 region has 17 residues. The V and J ends lost 8 bases and 3 bases, in that order; junction bases with no gene match: 15. CDR3 protein: CASSTPGTGAYNQPQHF. DNA of the CDR3: TGTGCCAGCTCAACCCCGGGGACAGGCGCCTACAATCAGCCCCAGCATTTT.

V and J are TRBV5-8 and TRBJ1-1; D unresolved. V lost 2 bases to trimming and J lost 1 base, with 6 bases between them. The CDR3 totals 13 residues. Germline values: CDR1 SGHTS, CDR2 YDEGEE. CDR3 in amino acids: CASSFPQNTEAFF. As DNA, the CDR3 is TGTGCCAGCAGCTTCCCCCAGAACACTGAAGCTTTCTTT.

The chain links TRBV30 to TRBJ1-1; perhaps TRBD1 as D (5 bases). The CDR3 loop spans 16 amino acids. Germline V gene data show CDR1 as GTSNPN and CDR2 as SVGIG (reference sequence). V lost 1 base to trimming and J lost 5 bases, with 20 bases between them. The CDR3 region has the DNA TGTGCCTGGAGTGGGCCTCGGGGGGGGTTTGGAACTGAAGCTTTCTTT. The encoded protein is CAWSGPRGGFGTEAFF.

Only a few counts were recorded for this clone. V is TRBV6-6 and J is TRBJ1-1; possible D gene TRBD1, 5 bases. Germline V gene data show CDR1 as MNHNY and CDR2 as SVGAGI (reference sequence). V lost 4 bases, J lost 1 base, and 10 bases lay in between. This CDR3 is 14 amino acids long. This CDR3 reads CASSSPGGNTEAFF. DNA for the CDR3: TGTGCCAGCAGTTCCCCGGGGGGGAACACTGAAGCTTTCTTT.

The chain couples TRBV2 to TRBJ1-6, with D unresolved. CDR1 and CDR2 from the germline V gene are SNHLY and FYNNEI. This CDR3 spans 15 amino acids. V dropped 6 bases and J dropped 2 bases, with 11 bases sitting between them. CDR3 region: CASRDRSAYNSPLHF. In nucleotides, the CDR3 is TGTGCCAGCAGAGATAGGAGCGCCTATAATTCACCCCTCCACTTT.

The gene calls are TRBV2 and TRBJ1-2, with 7 bases matching TRBD1. This CDR3 spans 13 amino acids. Germline assignment: CDR1 SNHLY and CDR2 FYNNEI. Trimming cost V 10 bases and J 4 bases; bases outside gene matches: 9. The CDR3 DNA follows: TGTGCCACTTCCGCCGGGACAGCCTATGGCTACACCTTC. Protein sequence: CATSAGTAYGYTF.

The chain links TRBV11-2 to TRBJ1-2; weak D call: TRBD1 (5 bases). The length of the CDR3 is 14 residues. V lost 2 bases and J lost 5, with 12 bases in between. Germline values: CDR1 SGHAT, CDR2 FQNNGV. The CDR3 sequence is CASSLSRGAYGYTF. The CDR3 DNA sequence: TGTGCCAGCAGCTTAAGTAGGGGCGCGTATGGCTACACCTTC.

The CDR3 region is CASSIKGTGEAFF. The DNA of the CDR3 is TGTGCCAGTAGTATTAAAGGGACAGGTGAAGCTTTCTTT. This rearrangement joins TRBV19 to TRBJ1-1, with 8 nucleotides matching TRBD1. This CDR3 region has 13 residues. CDR1 LNHDA and CDR2 SQIVND come from the germline V gene (reference sequence). V lost 3 bases, J lost 7 bases, and 4 bases stayed unmatched.

This clone has a handful of counts. The chain uses TRBV9 and TRBJ2-7; D ambiguous. CDR1 is SGDLS, CDR2 YYNGEE, per germline. The CDR3 spans 14 residues. V lost 0 bases and J 2 bases, leaving 9 bases between the germline ends. The CDR3 nucleotides are TGTGCCAGCAGCGTAGACTACACAGCCTACGAGCAGTACTTC. Its protein product is CASSVDYTAYEQYF. Full variable domain (remainder filled in from reference TRBV9 and TRBJ2-7): DSGVTQTPKHLITATGQRVTLRCSPRSGDLSVYWYQQSLDQGLQFLIQYYNGEERAKGNILERFSAQQFPDLHSELNLSSLELGDSALYFCASSVDYTAYEQYFGPGTRLTVT.

Points on this clone: A junction boundary mismatches the germline segment, possibly from a read error. V usage is TRBV2 and J usage is TRBJ1-2; a possible D gene is TRBD1 (6 bases). The length of the CDR3 is 12 residues. The germline CDR1 and CDR2 sequences are SNHLY and FYNNEI. The CDR3 loop reads CASRIRQVSVHF. The CDR3 DNA is TGTGCCAGCAGAATTAGACAGGTTTCTGTTCACTTC.

V is TRBV5-1 and J is TRBJ2-1; 13 bases align to TRBD2. The germline CDR1 and CDR2 sequences are SGHRS and YFSETQ. V shed 7 bases, J shed 6 bases, and the junction held 7 bases outside the gene matches. The CDR3 consists of 15 residues. The CDR3 reads CASGLRLAGGNEQFF. DNA of the CDR3: TGCGCCAGCGGATTAAGACTAGCGGGGGGCAATGAGCAGTTCTTC.

The rearrangement links TRBV7-6 to TRBJ2-1; TRBD2 agrees at 8 bases. This CDR3 is 15 amino acids long. Germline assignment: CDR1 SGHVS and CDR2 FNYEAQ. Trimming took 2 bases from V and 13 from J; bases not matched to a gene: 13. The CDR3 protein is CASSLNPAGEPEQFF. DNA of the CDR3: TGTGCCAGCAGCTTAAATCCAGCGGGAGAGCCTGAACAGTTCTTC.

This clone appeared a few times. The chain couples TRBV11-2 to TRBJ1-6; 7 bases agree with TRBD1. Germline V gene lookup returns CDR1 SGHAT and CDR2 FQNNGV. The CDR3 has 15 amino acids. V lost 5 bases and J lost 7; bases outside the gene matches: 8. For the CDR3, the DNA is TGTGCCAGCAGCCAGAACAGGGGATGGAATTCACCCCTCCACTTT. It encodes CASSQNRGWNSPLHF.

The rearrangement joins TRBV19 to TRBJ2-7; D is unresolved. Germline-derived CDR1 and CDR2 are LNHDA and SQIVND (reference sequence). The CDR3 sequence is 13 residues long. Between the trimmed V and J ends, which lost 3 bases and 0 bases, there was a span of 6 bases. The CDR3: CASSIYLSYEQYF. CDR3 coding DNA: TGTGCCAGTAGTATCTACCTCTCCTACGAGCAGTACTTC.

The chain recombines TRBV5-1 with TRBJ2-3; 8 bases map to TRBD2. The germline V gene has CDR1 SGHRS and CDR2 YFSETQ. With 0 bases clipped from V and 6 bases from J, the junction kept 12 bases outside the gene matches. The CDR3 extends over 17 amino acids. Here the CDR3 reads CASSLAYSGGGLDTQYF. CDR3 DNA sequence: TGCGCCAGCAGCTTGGCTTATTCGGGGGGGGGCTTGGATACGCAGTATTTT.

V and J are TRBV28 and TRBJ2-5; perhaps TRBD1 as D (6 bases). The better agreement between TRBJ2-7 and the DNA end casts doubt on the J call. The CDR3 covers 15 residues. CDR1 is MDHEN, CDR2 SYDVKM, per germline. The chain's CDR3 is CASSSGQISSYEQYF. CDR3 sequence (DNA): TGTGCCAGCAGTAGCGGACAGATCAGCTCCTACGAGCAGTACTTC.

This clone was counted only a few times. V is TRBV5-1 and J is TRBJ2-7; a weak D match, TRBD1 (5 bases). The CDR3 has 14 amino acids. Per the germline V gene, CDR1 is SGHRS and CDR2 is YFSETQ. The V end was cut by 2 bases, the J end by 3 bases, with 12 bases between. The CDR3 region is CASSLSGQGYEQYF. In DNA form, the CDR3 reads TGCGCCAGCAGCTTATCAGGACAAGGCTACGAGCAGTACTTC. Full variable domain (remainder filled in from reference TRBV5-1 and TRBJ2-7): KAGVTQTPRYLIKTRGQQVTLSCSPISGHRSVSWYQQTPGQGLQFLFEYFSETQRNKGNFPGRFSGRQFSNSRSEMNVSTLELGDSALYLCASSLSGQGYEQYFGPGTRLTVT.

The chain's CDR3 is CASSLVRGVTDTQYF. CDR3 nucleotides: TGTGCCAGCAGCTTGGTGAGGGGCGTTACAGATACGCAGTATTTT. This sequence joins TRBV5-8 and TRBJ2-3; D may correspond to TRBD1 or TRBD2 (5 bases each). The germline V gene has CDR1 SGHTS and CDR2 YDEGEE. This CDR3 contains 15 residues. V was trimmed by 0 bases and J by 3 bases, leaving 11 bases between them. Filled out from reference TRBV5-8 and TRBJ2-3, the complete variable domain reads EAGVTQSPTHLIKTRGQQATLRCSPISGHTSVYWYQQALGLGLQFLLWYDEGEERNRGNFPPRFSGRQFPNYSSELNVNALELEDSALYLCASSLVRGVTDTQYFGPGTRLTVL.

The table lists this clone with a few counts. The V gene is TRBV2, the J gene TRBJ1-1; no definite D call. The germline gives CDR1 SNHLY, CDR2 FYNNEI. Trimming removed 3 bases from V and 7 bases from J, with 6 bases in between. There are 11 residues in the CDR3. CDR3 sequence reads: CASSEAYEAFF. CDR3 nucleotide sequence: TGTGCCAGCAGTGAGGCCTATGAAGCTTTCTTT.

The chain carries TRBV18 and TRBJ2-7; D may be TRBD1 (6 bases). This CDR3 has 14 amino acids. Looked up from germline, CDR1 is KGHSH and CDR2 is LQKENI. V lost 4 bases and J lost 7, with 17 bases in between. The chain's CDR3 is CASSLDSGEGEQYF. The CDR3 DNA reads TGTGCCAGCTCACTGGACTCAGGGGAAGGAGAGCAGTACTTC.

The V call is TRBV18, the J call TRBJ1-2; no definite D call. Germline CDR1 is KGHSH and CDR2 is LQKENI. The CDR3 consists of 13 residues. Trimming left V 2 bases short and J 7 bases short, with 11 bases between. Written as DNA, the CDR3 is TGTGCCAGCTCACCAACCGGTGCCTCTGGCTACACCTTC. Protein sequence: CASSPTGASGYTF.

This clone was observed a few times. The V gene is TRBV10-3, the J gene TRBJ2-7; 8 positions match TRBD1. The J segment lost 4 bases and the V segment lost 7 bases, leaving 9 bases of the junction unmatched. The CDR3 runs 14 residues. Germline loops: CDR1 ENHRY, CDR2 SYGVKD. CDR3: CAITLDDRGYEQYF. The CDR3 nucleotides are TGTGCCATCACCCTCGACGACAGGGGATACGAGCAGTACTTC.

The J gene is TRBJ1-2, the V gene TRBV20-1; D gene uncertain. The germline V gene has CDR1 DFQATT and CDR2 SNEGSKA (reference sequence). Trimming pared 7 bases from V and 8 bases from J, leaving 5 bases between. The CDR3 contains 8 residues. The chain's CDR3 is CSGDGYTF. In DNA form, the CDR3 reads TGCAGTGGTGACGGCTACACCTTC.

The table lists this clone with a few counts. This sequence joins TRBV30 and TRBJ1-5, with D possibly being TRBD1 (6 bases). The CDR3 consists of 13 residues. Looked up from germline, CDR1 is GTSNPN and CDR2 is SVGIG (reference sequence). V lost 7 bases and J lost 4, with 14 bases in between. CDR3 sequence reads: CALQQGLNQPQHF. In DNA form, the CDR3 reads TGTGCCTTACAACAGGGTTTGAATCAGCCCCAGCATTTT.

This chain joins TRBV19 and TRBJ2-5, with D possibly matching TRBD1 (5 bases). V lost 6 bases to trimming and J lost 3 bases, with 17 bases between them. CDR1 and CDR2 from the germline V gene are LNHDA and SQIVND (reference sequence). This CDR3 comprises 15 residues. The CDR3 region is CASRPRAAFEETQYF. The DNA of the CDR3 is TGTGCCAGTAGACCCAGGGCAGCCTTCGAAGAGACCCAGTACTTC.

The chain links TRBV5-4 to TRBJ2-3; 12 bases agree with TRBD2. The V segment lost 0 bases and the J segment 6 bases; nucleotides outside the gene matches: 8. The CDR3 loop spans 17 amino acids. Looked up from germline, CDR1 is SGHNT and CDR2 is YYREEE (reference sequence). CDR3 loop: CASSLGLAGGSGDTQYF. DNA of the CDR3: TGTGCCAGCAGCTTGGGGCTAGCGGGGGGGTCGGGTGATACGCAGTATTTT.